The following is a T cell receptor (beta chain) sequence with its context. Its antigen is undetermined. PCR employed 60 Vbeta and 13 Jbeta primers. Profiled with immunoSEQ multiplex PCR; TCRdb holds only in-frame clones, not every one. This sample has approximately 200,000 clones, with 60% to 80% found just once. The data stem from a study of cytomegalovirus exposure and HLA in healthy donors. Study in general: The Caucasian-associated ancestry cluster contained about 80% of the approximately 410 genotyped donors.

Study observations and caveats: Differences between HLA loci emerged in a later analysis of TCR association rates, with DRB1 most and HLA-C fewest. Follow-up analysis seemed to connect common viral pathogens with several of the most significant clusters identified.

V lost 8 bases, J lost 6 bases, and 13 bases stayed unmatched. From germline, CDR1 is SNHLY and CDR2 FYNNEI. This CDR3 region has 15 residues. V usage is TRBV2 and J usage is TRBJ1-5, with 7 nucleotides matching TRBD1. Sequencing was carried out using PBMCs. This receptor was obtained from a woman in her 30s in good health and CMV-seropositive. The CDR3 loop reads CASRQGGGLGQPQHF. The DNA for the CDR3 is TGTGCCAGCCGTCAGGGGGGAGGTCTGGGTCAGCCCCAGCATTTT.